These 8 T cell receptor beta chains were all obtained from the same sample, sequenced in a study of blood T cell repertoires in COVID-19 (dated by TCRdb to about 2020). The library was prepared using the immunoSEQ multiplex PCR assay. Here the immuneACCESS table is served through TCRdb, limited to in-frame sequences with V and J called. Missing clones are a known gap in these copies; in checked studies unresolved V genes cover under half, and the rest lacks a known reason. Counted in this sample were 200,000 or so clones; approximately 84% of them appeared once. Clones ranked in the top ten supply nearly 4.5% of the sample. The sequenced material came from peripheral blood. These receptor sequences come from a middle-aged man with acute or convalescent COVID-19.

The J gene is TRBJ1-5, the V gene TRBV11-2; D possibly corresponds to TRBD1 (5 bases). Per germline, CDR1 SGHAT and CDR2 FQNNGV. CDR3 length: 15 residues. Trimming took off 5 bases at V and 9 bases at J, with 20 bases between the two ends. The CDR3 coding sequence is TGTGCCAGCAGCCCTGGGCGGGGCCAAGGGTTGCCCCAGCATTTT. Its translation is CASSPGRGQGLPQHF.

This chain joins TRBV19 and TRBJ1-5; D gene unclear. Trimming took off 1 base at V and 7 bases at J, with 8 bases between the two ends. Germline CDR1 and CDR2: LNHDA and SQIVND (reference sequence). The CDR3 has 13 amino acids. The CDR3 is CASSIVANQPQHF. The CDR3, as DNA: TGTGCCAGTAGTATAGTGGCCAACCAGCCCCAGCATTTT.

This clone was seen many times. The V call is TRBV10-1, the J call TRBJ2-7, with 12 bases identical to TRBD1. In germline, CDR1 is WNHNN, CDR2 SYGVQD (reference sequence). Losses at the gene ends were 8 bases for V and 5 bases for J; bases not matched to a gene: 4. This CDR3 is built from 13 residues. CDR3 DNA sequence: TGCGCCAGCGGGACAGGGGGCTACCACGAGCAGTACTTC. Protein sequence: CASGTGGYHEQYF.

J is TRBJ2-7 and V is TRBV7-9, with a possible D match to TRBD2 (5 bases). Germline values: CDR1 SEHNR, CDR2 FQNEAQ (reference sequence). V shed 5 bases and J shed 2 bases, with 16 bases lying between them. The CDR3 runs to 15 residues. Here the CDR3 DNA reads TGTGCCAGCAGCCGCCCGGGGTTTTGGGCCTACGAGCAGTACTTC. Amino acid sequence: CASSRPGFWAYEQYF.

This clone came up once. The chain recombines TRBV2 with TRBJ1-6; D may be TRBD1 (6 bases). Trimming took 6 bases from V and 6 from J, leaving 15 bases between them. The CDR3 runs to 15 residues. Germline V gene lookup returns CDR1 SNHLY and CDR2 FYNNEI. For the CDR3, the DNA is TGTGCCAGCAGAGCGCACAGGGAAAGTAATTCACCCCTCCACTTT. Amino acids: CASRAHRESNSPLHF.

CDR3 protein: CASSRDRGFDRSYNEQFF. In DNA form, the CDR3 reads TGTGCCAGCAGTAGGGACAGGGGGTTCGATCGATCCTACAATGAGCAGTTCTTC. V and J are TRBV27 and TRBJ2-1; 11 nucleotides line up with TRBD1. J lost 1 base, V lost 5 bases, and 10 bases had no gene match. The CDR3 covers 18 residues. CDR1 and CDR2 from the germline V gene are MNHEY and SMNVEV (reference sequence).

The chain combines TRBV3-1 (or the pseudogene TRBV3-2) with TRBJ1-1; TRBD1 is a possible D gene (5 bases). CDR1 and CDR2 from the germline V gene are LGHDT and YNNKEL (reference sequence). The germline V and J ends were trimmed by 4 bases and 5 bases, with 8 bases remaining between them. This CDR3 spans 12 amino acids. The chain's CDR3 is CASSPGRTEAFF. The CDR3 DNA reads TGTGCCAGCAGCCCAGGGCGAACTGAAGCTTTCTTT.

The V gene is TRBV24-1, the J gene TRBJ2-3, with TRBD2 matching over 7 bases. This CDR3 region has 14 residues. Germline V gene data show CDR1 as KGHDR and CDR2 as SFDVKD. The ends lost 4 bases at V and 4 bases at J; junction bases unmatched: 4. Here the CDR3 reads CATSDRTSSDTQYF. The CDR3 DNA reads as TGTGCCACCAGTGACCGGACTAGTTCAGATACGCAGTATTTT.